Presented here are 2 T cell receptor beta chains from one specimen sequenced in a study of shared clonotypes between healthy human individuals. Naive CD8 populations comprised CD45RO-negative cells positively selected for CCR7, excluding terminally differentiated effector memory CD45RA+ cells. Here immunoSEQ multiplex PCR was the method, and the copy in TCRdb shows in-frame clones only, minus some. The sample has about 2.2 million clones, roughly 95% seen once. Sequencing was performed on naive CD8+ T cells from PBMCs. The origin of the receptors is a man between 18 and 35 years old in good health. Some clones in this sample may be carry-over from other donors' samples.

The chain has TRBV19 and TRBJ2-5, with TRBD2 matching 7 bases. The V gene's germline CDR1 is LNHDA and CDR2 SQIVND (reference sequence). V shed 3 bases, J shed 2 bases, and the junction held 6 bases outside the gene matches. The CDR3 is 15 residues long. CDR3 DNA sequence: TGTGCCAGTAGTATGAGCGGGGCGGAACAAGAGACCCAGTACTTC. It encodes CASSMSGAEQETQYF.

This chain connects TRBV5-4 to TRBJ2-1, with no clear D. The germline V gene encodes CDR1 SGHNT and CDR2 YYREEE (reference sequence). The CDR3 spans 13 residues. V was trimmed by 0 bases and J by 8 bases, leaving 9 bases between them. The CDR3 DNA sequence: TGTGCCAGCAGCTTGGGGGTACTGGATGAGCAGTTCTTC. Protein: CASSLGVLDEQFF. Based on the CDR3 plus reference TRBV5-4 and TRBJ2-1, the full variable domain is ETGVTQSPTHLIKTRGQQVTLRCSSQSGHNTVSWYQQALGQGPQFIFQYYREEENGRGNFPPRFSGLQFPNYSSELNVNALELDDSALYLCASSLGVLDEQFFGPGTRLTVL.